The clone carrying this T cell receptor (beta chain) was observed a few times. Its matching antigen is unknown. By way of CD45RO/CCR7/CD25/CD127/CD95/CD27, the CD4+ regulatory, stem cell-like memory, central memory and naive cells were sorted. Isolated RNA was reverse transcribed in full, so expressed TCRB transcripts were sequenced. Only in-frame clones appear in the TCRdb table, and some are missing; sequencing was by immunoSEQ multiplex PCR. This sample carries 300,000 to 350,000 clones, around 9.3% of them seen once, and the ten largest clones take more than 0.8%. This entry comes from a study of beta chain features in type 1 diabetes. General study findings and limits: When Type 1 diabetes patients were examined, their TCRB CDR3s proved moderately but significantly shorter in all four CD4+ subsets.

The CDR3 length is 12 residues. V lost 4 bases to trimming and J lost 7 bases; unmatched junction nucleotides: 2. Germline assignment: CDR1 SQVTM and CDR2 ANQGSEA. The chain combines TRBV29-1 with TRBJ2-1; 9 bases line up with TRBD2. This clonotype was sampled from a man aged 25 to 45 with type 1 diabetes. The source material was central memory CD4+ T cells from blood. This CDR3 reads CSVVSGGNEQFF. Here the CDR3 DNA reads TGCAGCGTTGTGAGCGGGGGGAATGAGCAGTTCTTC.